This record looks at one T cell receptor (beta chain) sequence and its context. CDR3 length equals 15 residues. V lost 8 bases and J 0 bases, leaving 16 bases between the germline ends. Germline V gene sequence: CDR1 SGHAT, CDR2 FQNNGV. As originally analysed: Estimation of nucleated cell counts was performed using reference gene primer amplification. Sequencing used immunoSEQ multiplex PCR; TCRdb keeps in-frame clones, though not all of them. The V and J calls and clone size were taken over from that table, and D and trimming were inferred from the DNA. The sample shows 410,000 or so clones, over 75% of them seen only once. The data derive from a study of blood T cell repertoires in COVID-19. About the research overall: Acute and convalescent COVID-19 samples came from the United States, Italy and Spain. PBMCs, B-cell-depleted T cells, or T cells were the source of the cDNA or gDNA that made up the material.

Seattle-derived patients entered the study during active infection and were followed longitudinally. The J gene is TRBJ1-1, the V gene TRBV11-2; TRBD1 might be the D (6 bases). The receptor comes from a woman between 40 and 55 years old with COVID-19, enrolled during active disease. Source material: peripheral blood. CDR3 DNA sequence: TGTGCCAGCCTTACTTCGACAGGACTGAACACTGAAGCTTTCTTT. Translating gives CASLTSTGLNTEAFF.